The text below deals with one TCR beta chain. From germline, CDR1 is SEHNR and CDR2 FQNEAQ (reference sequence). The CDR3 extends over 13 amino acids. With 4 bases removed from V and 2 bases from J, the gap between germline ends came to 8 bases. These data are taken from a study of control samples from healthy donors and cancer patients. Sequenced by immunoSEQ multiplex PCR; TCRdb stores in-frame clones only, minus some. Of 140,000 to 150,000 clones detected, approximately 93% appear once; the ten largest clones hold less than 6%. The receptor was isolated from a man in his late teens or twenties in good health. The sequenced sample consisted of blood. The V gene is TRBV7-9, the J gene TRBJ1-2; weak D call: TRBD1 (5 bases). CDR3 nucleotide sequence: TGTGCCAGCAGCTCCAGGGTCAACTATGGCTACACCTTC. Translation: CASSSRVNYGYTF.